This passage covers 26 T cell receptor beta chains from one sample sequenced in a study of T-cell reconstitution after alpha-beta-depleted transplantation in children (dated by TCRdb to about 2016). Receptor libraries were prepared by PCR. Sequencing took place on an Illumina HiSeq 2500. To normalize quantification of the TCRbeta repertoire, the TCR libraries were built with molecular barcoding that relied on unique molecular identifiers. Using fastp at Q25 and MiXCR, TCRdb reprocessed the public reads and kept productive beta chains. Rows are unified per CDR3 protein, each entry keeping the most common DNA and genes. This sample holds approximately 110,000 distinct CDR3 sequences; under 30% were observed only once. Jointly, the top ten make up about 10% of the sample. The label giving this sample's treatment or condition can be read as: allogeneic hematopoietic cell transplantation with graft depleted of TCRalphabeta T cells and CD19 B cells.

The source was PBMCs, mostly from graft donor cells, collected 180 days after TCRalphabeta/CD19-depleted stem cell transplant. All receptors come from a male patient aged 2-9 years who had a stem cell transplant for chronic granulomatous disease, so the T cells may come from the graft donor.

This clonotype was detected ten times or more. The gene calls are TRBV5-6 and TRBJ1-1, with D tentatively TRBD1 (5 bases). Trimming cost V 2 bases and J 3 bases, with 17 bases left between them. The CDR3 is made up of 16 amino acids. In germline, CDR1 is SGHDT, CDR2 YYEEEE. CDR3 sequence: CASSFAGLKWYTEAFF. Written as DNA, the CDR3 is TGTGCCAGCAGCTTCGCAGGGCTTAAGTGGTACACTGAAGCTTTCTTT.

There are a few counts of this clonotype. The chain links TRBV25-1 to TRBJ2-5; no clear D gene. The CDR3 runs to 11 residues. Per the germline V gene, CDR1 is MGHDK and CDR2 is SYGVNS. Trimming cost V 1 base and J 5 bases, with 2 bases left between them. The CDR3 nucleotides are TGTGCCAGCAGTGAATGGGAGACCCAGTACTTC. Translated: CASSEWETQYF.

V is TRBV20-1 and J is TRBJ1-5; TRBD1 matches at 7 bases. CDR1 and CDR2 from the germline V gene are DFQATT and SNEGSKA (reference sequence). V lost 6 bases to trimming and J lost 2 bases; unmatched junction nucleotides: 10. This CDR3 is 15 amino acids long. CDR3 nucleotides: TGCAGTGCCCCTAATCGGGACAGACGCAATCAGCCCCAGCATTTT. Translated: CSAPNRDRRNQPQHF.

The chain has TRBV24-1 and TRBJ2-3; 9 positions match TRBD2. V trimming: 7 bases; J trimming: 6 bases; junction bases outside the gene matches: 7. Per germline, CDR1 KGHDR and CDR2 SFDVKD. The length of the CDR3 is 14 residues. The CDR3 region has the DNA TGTGCCACCAGCGCTAGCGGGATTGCGGATACGCAGTATTTT. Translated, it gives CATSASGIADTQYF.

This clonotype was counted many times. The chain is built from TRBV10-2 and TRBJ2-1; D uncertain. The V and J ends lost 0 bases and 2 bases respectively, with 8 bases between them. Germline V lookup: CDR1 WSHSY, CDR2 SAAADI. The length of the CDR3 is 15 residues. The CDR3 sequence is CASSESERAYNEQFF. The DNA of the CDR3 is TGCGCCAGCAGTGAGTCGGAGCGTGCCTACAATGAGCAGTTCTTC.

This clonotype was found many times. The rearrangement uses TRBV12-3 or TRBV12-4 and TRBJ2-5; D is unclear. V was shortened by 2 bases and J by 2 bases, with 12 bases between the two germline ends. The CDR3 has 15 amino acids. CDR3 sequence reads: CASSLRSGLQETQYF. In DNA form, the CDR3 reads TGTGCCAGCAGTTTACGGTCAGGCCTACAAGAGACCCAGTACTTC.

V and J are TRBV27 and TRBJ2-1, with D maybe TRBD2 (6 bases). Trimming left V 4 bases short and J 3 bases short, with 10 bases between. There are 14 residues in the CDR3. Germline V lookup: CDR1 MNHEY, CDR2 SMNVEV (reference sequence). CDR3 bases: TGTGCCAGCAGTTCGGGACTCCACTACAATGAGCAGTTCTTC. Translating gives CASSSGLHYNEQFF.

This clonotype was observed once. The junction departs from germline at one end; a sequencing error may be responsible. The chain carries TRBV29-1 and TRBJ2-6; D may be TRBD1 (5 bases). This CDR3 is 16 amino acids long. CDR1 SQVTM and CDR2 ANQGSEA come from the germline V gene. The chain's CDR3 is CSVGTHQGSGANGLTF. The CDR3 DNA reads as TGCAGCGTTGGAACCCACCAGGGTTCTGGGGCCAACGGCCTGACTTTC.

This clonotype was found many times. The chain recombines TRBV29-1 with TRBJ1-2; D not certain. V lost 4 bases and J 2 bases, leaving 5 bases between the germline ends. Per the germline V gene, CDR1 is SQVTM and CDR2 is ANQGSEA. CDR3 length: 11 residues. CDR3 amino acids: CSVGRNYGYTF. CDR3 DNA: TGCAGCGTTGGCAGGAACTATGGCTACACCTTC. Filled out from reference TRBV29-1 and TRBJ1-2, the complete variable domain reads SAVISQKPSRDICQRGTSLTIQCQVDSQVTMMFWYRQQPGQSLTLIATANQGSEATYESGFVIDKFPISRPNLTFSTLTVSNMSPEDSSIYLCSVGRNYGYTFGSGTRLTVV.

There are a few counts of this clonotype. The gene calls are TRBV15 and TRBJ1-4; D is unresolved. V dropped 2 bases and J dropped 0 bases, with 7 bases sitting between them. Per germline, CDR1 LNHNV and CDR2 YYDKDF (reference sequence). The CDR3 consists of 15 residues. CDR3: CATSRRVATNEKLFF. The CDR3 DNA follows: TGTGCCACCAGCAGACGGGTTGCAACTAATGAAAAACTGTTTTTT.

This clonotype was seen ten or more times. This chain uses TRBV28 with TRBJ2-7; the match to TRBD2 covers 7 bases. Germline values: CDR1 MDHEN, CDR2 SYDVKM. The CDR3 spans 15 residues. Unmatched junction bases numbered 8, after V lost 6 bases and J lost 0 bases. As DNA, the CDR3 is TGTGCCAGCAGCAGACCCGGGACTAACTCCTACGAGCAGTACTTC. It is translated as CASSRPGTNSYEQYF.

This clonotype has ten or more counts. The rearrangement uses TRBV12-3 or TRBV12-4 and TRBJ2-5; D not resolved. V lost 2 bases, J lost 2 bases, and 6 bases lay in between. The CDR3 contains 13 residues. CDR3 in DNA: TGTGCCAGCAGTTTAAATAGGCAAGAGACCCAGTACTTC. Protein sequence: CASSLNRQETQYF.

The CDR3 nucleotides read TGTGCCAGCAGTAATGGAGGAGATACGCAGTATTTT. Amino acids: CASSNGGDTQYF. This chain joins TRBV12-3 or TRBV12-4 and TRBJ2-3; TRBD2 might be the D (5 bases). The CDR3 totals 12 residues. Trimming removed 5 bases at V and 5 bases at J, with 8 bases between.

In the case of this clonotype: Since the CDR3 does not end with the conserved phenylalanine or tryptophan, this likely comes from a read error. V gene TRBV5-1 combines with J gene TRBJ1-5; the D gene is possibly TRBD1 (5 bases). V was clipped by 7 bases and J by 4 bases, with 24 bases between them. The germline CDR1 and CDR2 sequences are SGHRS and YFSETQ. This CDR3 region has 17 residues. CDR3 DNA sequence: TGCGCCAGCCCAATGAACTCTCCGCGACAGAGAAATCAGCCCCAGCATTTG. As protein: CASPMNSPRQRNQPQHL.

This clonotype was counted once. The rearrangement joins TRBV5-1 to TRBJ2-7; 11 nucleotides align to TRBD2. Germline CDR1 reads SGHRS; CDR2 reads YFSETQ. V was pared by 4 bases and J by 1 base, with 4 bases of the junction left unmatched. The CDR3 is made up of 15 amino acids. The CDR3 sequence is CASSVGLADSYEQYF. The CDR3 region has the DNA TGCGCCAGCAGCGTGGGACTAGCGGATTCCTACGAGCAGTACTTC.

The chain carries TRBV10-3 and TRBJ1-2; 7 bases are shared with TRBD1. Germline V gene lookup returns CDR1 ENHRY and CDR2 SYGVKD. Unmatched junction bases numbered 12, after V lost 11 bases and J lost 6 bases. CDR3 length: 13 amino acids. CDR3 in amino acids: CAASDRDSDGYTF. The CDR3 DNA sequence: TGTGCCGCCTCAGACAGGGATAGCGATGGCTACACCTTC.

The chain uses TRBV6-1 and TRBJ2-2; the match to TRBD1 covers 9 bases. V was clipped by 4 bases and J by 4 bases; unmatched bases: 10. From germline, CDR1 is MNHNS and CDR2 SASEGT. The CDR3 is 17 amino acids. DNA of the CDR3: TGTGCCAGCAGTGTTTTAATTGGGACAGGGCGCACCGGGGAGCTGTTTTTT. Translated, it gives CASSVLIGTGRTGELFF.

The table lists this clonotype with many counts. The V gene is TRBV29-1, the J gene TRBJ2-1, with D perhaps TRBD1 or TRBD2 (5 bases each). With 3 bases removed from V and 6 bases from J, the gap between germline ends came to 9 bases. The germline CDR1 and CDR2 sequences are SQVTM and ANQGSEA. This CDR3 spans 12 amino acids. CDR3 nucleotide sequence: TGCAGCGTTGATCCCGGGGCCAATGAGCAGTTCTTC. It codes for CSVDPGANEQFF.

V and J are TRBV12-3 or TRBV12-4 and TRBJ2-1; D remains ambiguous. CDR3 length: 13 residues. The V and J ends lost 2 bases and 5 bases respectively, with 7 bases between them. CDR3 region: CASSLNPDNEQFF. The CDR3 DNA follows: TGTGCCAGCAGTTTAAACCCCGACAATGAGCAGTTCTTC.

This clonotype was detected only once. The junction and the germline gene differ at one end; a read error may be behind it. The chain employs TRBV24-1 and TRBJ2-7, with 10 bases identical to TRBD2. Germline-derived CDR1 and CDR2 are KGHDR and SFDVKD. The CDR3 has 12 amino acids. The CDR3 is CRMEREGYEQYF. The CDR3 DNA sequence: TGCCGGATGGAGCGGGAGGGATACGAGCAGTACTTC.

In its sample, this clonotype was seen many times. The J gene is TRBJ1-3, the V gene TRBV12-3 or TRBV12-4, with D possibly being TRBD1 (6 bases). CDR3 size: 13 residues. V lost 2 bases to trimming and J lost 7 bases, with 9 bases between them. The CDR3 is CASSLLGANTIYF. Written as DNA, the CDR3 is TGTGCCAGCAGTTTATTGGGGGCCAACACCATATATTTT.

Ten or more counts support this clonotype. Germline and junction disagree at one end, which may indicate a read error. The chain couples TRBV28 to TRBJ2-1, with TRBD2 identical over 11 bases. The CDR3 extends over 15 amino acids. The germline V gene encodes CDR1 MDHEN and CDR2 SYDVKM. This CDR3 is CACRTSGPSYNEQFF. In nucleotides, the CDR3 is TGTGCCTGCAGGACTAGCGGGCCATCCTACAATGAGCAGTTCTTC. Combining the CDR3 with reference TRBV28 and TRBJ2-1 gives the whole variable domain DVKVTQSSRYLVKRTGEKVFLECVQDMDHENMFWYRQDPGLGLRLIYFSYDVKMKEKGDIPEGYSVSREKKERFSLILESASTNQTSMYLCACRTSGPSYNEQFFGPGTRLTVL.

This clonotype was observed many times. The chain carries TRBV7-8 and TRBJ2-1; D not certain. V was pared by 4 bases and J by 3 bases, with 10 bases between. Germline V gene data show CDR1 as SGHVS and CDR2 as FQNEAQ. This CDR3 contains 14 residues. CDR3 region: CASSSPALYNEQFF. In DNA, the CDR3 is TGTGCCAGCAGCTCTCCTGCCCTCTACAATGAGCAGTTCTTC.

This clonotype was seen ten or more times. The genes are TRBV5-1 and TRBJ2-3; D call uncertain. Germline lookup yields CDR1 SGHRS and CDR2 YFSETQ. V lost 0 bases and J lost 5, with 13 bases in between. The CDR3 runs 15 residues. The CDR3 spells CASSLESPRIDTQYF. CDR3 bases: TGCGCCAGCAGCTTGGAGTCCCCCAGGATAGATACGCAGTATTTT.

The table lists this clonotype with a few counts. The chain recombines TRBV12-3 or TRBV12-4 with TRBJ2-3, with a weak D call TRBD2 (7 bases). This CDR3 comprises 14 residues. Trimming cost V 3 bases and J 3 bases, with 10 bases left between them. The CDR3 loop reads CASSLGGRTDTQYF. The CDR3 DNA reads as TGTGCCAGCAGTTTGGGGGGGCGGACAGATACGCAGTATTTT.

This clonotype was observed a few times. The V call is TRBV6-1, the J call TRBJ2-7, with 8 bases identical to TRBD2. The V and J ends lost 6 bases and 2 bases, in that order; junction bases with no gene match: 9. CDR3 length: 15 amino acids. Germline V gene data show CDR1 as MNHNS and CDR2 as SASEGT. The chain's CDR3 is CASSTPGLDPYEQYF. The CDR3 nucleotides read TGTGCCAGCAGCACCCCGGGACTAGATCCCTACGAGCAGTACTTC.